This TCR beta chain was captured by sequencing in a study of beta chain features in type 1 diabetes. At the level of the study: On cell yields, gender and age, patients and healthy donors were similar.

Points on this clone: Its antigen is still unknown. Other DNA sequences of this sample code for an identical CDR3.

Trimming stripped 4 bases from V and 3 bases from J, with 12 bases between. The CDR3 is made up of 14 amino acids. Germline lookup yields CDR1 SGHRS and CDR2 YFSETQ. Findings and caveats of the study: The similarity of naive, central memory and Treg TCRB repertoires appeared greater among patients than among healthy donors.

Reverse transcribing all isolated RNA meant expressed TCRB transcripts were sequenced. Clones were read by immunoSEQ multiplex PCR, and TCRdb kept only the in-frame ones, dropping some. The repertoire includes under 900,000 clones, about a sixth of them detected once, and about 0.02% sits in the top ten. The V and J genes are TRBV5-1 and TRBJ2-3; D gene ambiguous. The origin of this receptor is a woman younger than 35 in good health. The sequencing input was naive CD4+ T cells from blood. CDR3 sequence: CASSPPSSTDTQYF. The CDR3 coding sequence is TGCGCCAGCAGCCCACCGTCCTCAACAGATACGCAGTATTTT.